The clone carrying this T cell receptor beta chain is termed medium-sized. The antigen remains unidentified. The treatment here: randomized to nivolumab then ipilimumab (arm A) or the reverse (arm B). This specimen comes from a study of sequential checkpoint blockade in melanoma. About the research overall: Randomization was 1:1 between first-line nivolumab→ipilimumab and ipilimumab→nivolumab. Under 95 pretreatment tumor DNA samples were TCRβ immunosequenced. After nivolumab or ipilimumab alone, over 20 patients had week-13 rebiopsies.

Data came from immunoSEQ multiplex PCR; TCRdb stores just in-frame clones and leaves some out. The sample records about 13,000 clones, about 28% being singletons. Findings and limits, study-wide: In arm A, pretreatment tumor clonality was associated with response.

Sequencing used tumor tissue (inferred from file names), obtained from a patient given nivolumab and ipilimumab in sequence. This clonotype originated in a human donor with melanoma.

CDR3 DNA: TGCAGCGTTTCGGGAGCCCTCTATGGCTACACCTTC. This sequence encodes CSVSGALYGYTF. The V and J genes are TRBV29-1 and TRBJ1-2; D uncertain. Germline CDR1 is SQVTM and CDR2 is ANQGSEA. This CDR3 region has 12 residues. With 5 bases removed from V and 4 bases from J, the gap between germline ends came to 11 bases.